This T cell receptor (beta chain) was sequenced during a study of cytomegalovirus exposure and HLA in healthy donors. Broader study findings: In a later analysis, HLA-associated beta chains showed higher expansion and lower generation probabilities than comparable chains.

Both 60 Vbeta primers and 13 Jbeta primers went into the PCR. Some clones are missing from TCRdb's copy, which holds only in-frame ones; the method was immunoSEQ multiplex PCR. The data hold about 210,000 clones, with around 80% observed a single time. The germline V gene encodes CDR1 GTSNPN and CDR2 SVGIG (reference sequence). This CDR3 has 16 amino acids. Deletions cut 4 bases from V and 0 bases from J, with 16 bases between. Comment on this clone: Its cognate antigen is unknown.

Sequenced material: PBMCs. This sequence joins TRBV30 and TRBJ1-3, with no clear D. This TCR derives from a man aged 35-49 years in good health and CMV-seropositive. CDR3 residues: CAWKSRTVFSGNTIYF. The CDR3 DNA follows: TGTGCCTGGAAAAGTCGAACAGTCTTCTCTGGAAACACCATATATTTT.